A selection of T cell receptor beta chains follows, all from one sample in a study of T cells in Graves' hyperthyroidism and ophthalmopathy. TCRdb redid the calling of the multiplex PCR reads with MiXCR, one entry per CDR3 protein. The data show 300,000 to 400,000 distinct CDR3 sequences, about 21% seen once. Specimen: blood. The receptors come from a woman between 45 and 65 years old with Graves' hyperthyroidism. Each CDR3 is given with its conserved first and last residue. Each record gives: J gene, V gene, clone size, D gene, CDR3 protein, CDR3 DNA. D genes are given only for firm matches. Some rows have no size entry. The others give once, few or many, or a class for an expanded clone.

j_call: TRBJ2-1; v_call: TRBV5-1; clone_size: many; d_call: TRBD2; cdr3_aa: CASSARLAEQFF; cdr3_nt: TGCGCCAGCAGCGCAAGACTAGCGGAGCAGTTCTTC
j_call: TRBJ2-5; v_call: TRBV7-2; clone_size: few; d_call: .; cdr3_aa: CASSRGVWETQYF; cdr3_nt: TGTGCCAGCAGCAGAGGGGTTTGGGAGACCCAGTACTTC
j_call: TRBJ2-1; v_call: TRBV20-1; clone_size: many; d_call: .; cdr3_aa: CSALRERARGQFF; cdr3_nt: TGCAGTGCCCTGAGGGAGCGGGCGCGCGGGCAGTTCTTC
j_call: TRBJ2-1; v_call: TRBV28; clone_size: many; d_call: .; cdr3_aa: CASSMGRRNEQFF; cdr3_nt: TGTGCCAGCAGCATGGGACGTCGCAATGAGCAGTTCTTC
j_call: TRBJ2-1; v_call: TRBV27; clone_size: many; d_call: .; cdr3_aa: CASSVSGLFFSYNEQFF; cdr3_nt: TGTGCCAGCAGTGTGTCGGGACTCTTCTTCTCCTACAATGAGCAGTTCTTC
j_call: TRBJ1-5; v_call: TRBV10-3; clone_size: many; d_call: .; cdr3_aa: CAIRSEVTANQPQHF; cdr3_nt: TGTGCCATCAGAAGTGAGGTGACAGCCAATCAGCCCCAGCATTTT
j_call: TRBJ1-1; v_call: TRBV2; clone_size: many; d_call: TRBD1; cdr3_aa: CASRIPGQGGTEAFF; cdr3_nt: TGTGCCAGCAGGATACCGGGACAGGGGGGAACTGAAGCTTTCTTT
j_call: TRBJ1-1; v_call: TRBV29-1; clone_size: .; d_call: TRBD1; cdr3_aa: CSAYGTGFPSFF; cdr3_nt: TGCAGCGCCTATGGGACAGGGTTTCCGTCTTTCTTT
j_call: TRBJ1-6; v_call: TRBV9; clone_size: once; d_call: .; cdr3_aa: CASSLGGPPLHF; cdr3_nt: TGTGCCAGCAGCTTAGGGGGACCACCCCTCCACTTT
j_call: TRBJ2-7; v_call: TRBV20-1; clone_size: many; d_call: .; cdr3_aa: CSASIIDEQYF; cdr3_nt: TGCAGTGCTAGTATTATAGACGAGCAGTACTTC
j_call: TRBJ1-2; v_call: TRBV7-3; clone_size: few; d_call: .; cdr3_aa: CASSLVPGGYGYTF; cdr3_nt: TGTGCCAGCAGCTTAGTCCCGGGGGGCTATGGCTACACCTTC
j_call: TRBJ2-7; v_call: TRBV10-3; clone_size: few; d_call: TRBD1; cdr3_aa: CAISVGTGGNIEQYF; cdr3_nt: TGTGCCATCAGTGTAGGGACAGGGGGAAACATCGAGCAGTACTTC
j_call: TRBJ2-7; v_call: TRBV7-9; clone_size: many; d_call: .; cdr3_aa: CASSPWGSYEQYF; cdr3_nt: TGTGCCAGCAGCCCTTGGGGGTCCTACGAGCAGTACTTC
j_call: TRBJ2-2; v_call: TRBV7-2; clone_size: many; d_call: .; cdr3_aa: CASSLVGPGELFF; cdr3_nt: TGTGCCAGCAGCTTAGTTGGCCCGGGGGAGCTGTTTTTT
j_call: TRBJ2-7; v_call: TRBV2; clone_size: many; d_call: TRBD2; cdr3_aa: CASSRRASGGAYEQYF; cdr3_nt: TGTGCCAGCAGCCGACGTGCTAGCGGGGGGGCCTACGAGCAGTACTTC
j_call: TRBJ2-2; v_call: TRBV7-9; clone_size: .; d_call: TRBD2; cdr3_aa: CASSLGGSTGELFF; cdr3_nt: TGTGCCAGCAGCTTGGGGGGGTCCACCGGGGAGCTGTTTTTT
j_call: TRBJ2-7; v_call: TRBV7-3; clone_size: .; d_call: .; cdr3_aa: CASSEDSGEQYF; cdr3_nt: TGTGCCAGCAGCGAGGACTCGGGGGAGCAGTACTTC
j_call: TRBJ2-7; v_call: TRBV20-1; clone_size: many; d_call: TRBD1; cdr3_aa: CSAPRDRGREQYF; cdr3_nt: TGCAGTGCCCCTCGGGACAGGGGGCGCGAGCAGTACTTC
j_call: TRBJ2-7; v_call: TRBV11-3; clone_size: many; d_call: TRBD2; cdr3_aa: CASSPGLAGVYEQYF; cdr3_nt: TGTGCCAGCAGCCCGGGACTAGCGGGAGTCTACGAGCAGTACTTC
j_call: TRBJ2-1; v_call: TRBV14; clone_size: many; d_call: TRBD2; cdr3_aa: CASSLTGGSYNEQFF; cdr3_nt: TGTGCCAGCAGCCTGACGGGCGGGAGCTACAATGAGCAGTTCTTC
j_call: TRBJ1-3; v_call: TRBV29-1; clone_size: once; d_call: TRBD1; cdr3_aa: CSVRDRGIGNTIYF; cdr3_nt: TGCAGCGTGAGGGACAGGGGGATCGGAAACACCATATATTTT
j_call: TRBJ1-1; v_call: TRBV29-1; clone_size: .; d_call: TRBD1; cdr3_aa: CSVESDRGLSEAFF; cdr3_nt: TGCAGCGTTGAATCCGACAGGGGGCTAAGTGAAGCTTTCTTT
j_call: TRBJ2-1; v_call: TRBV5-1; clone_size: many; d_call: TRBD1; cdr3_aa: CASSSSSGTGLTNEQFF; cdr3_nt: TGCGCCAGCAGCTCCTCTTCCGGGACAGGGTTGACCAATGAGCAGTTCTTC
j_call: TRBJ1-2; v_call: TRBV10-2; clone_size: .; d_call: .; cdr3_aa: CASSESALISYGYTF; cdr3_nt: TGCGCCAGCAGTGAGTCAGCCCTGATCAGCTATGGCTACACCTTC
j_call: TRBJ1-1; v_call: TRBV12-3/TRBV12-4; clone_size: once; d_call: .; cdr3_aa: CASSARDKNTEAFF; cdr3_nt: TGTGCCAGCAGTGCCCGGGACAAGAACACTGAAGCTTTCTTT
j_call: TRBJ1-1; v_call: TRBV28; clone_size: many; d_call: .; cdr3_aa: CASGRGLFEAFF; cdr3_nt: TGTGCCAGCGGACGGGGTTTGTTTGAAGCTTTCTTT
j_call: TRBJ1-2; v_call: TRBV20-1; clone_size: many; d_call: .; cdr3_aa: CSASSRGTNYGYTF; cdr3_nt: TGCAGTGCTAGTAGCAGGGGCACTAACTATGGCTACACCTTC
j_call: TRBJ1-1; v_call: TRBV6-1; clone_size: few; d_call: .; cdr3_aa: CASSESFRSTEAFF; cdr3_nt: TGTGCCAGCAGTGAATCGTTCCGGAGCACTGAAGCTTTCTTT
j_call: TRBJ2-3; v_call: TRBV5-1; clone_size: many; d_call: .; cdr3_aa: CASSLGRFTDTQYF; cdr3_nt: TGCGCCAGCAGCTTGGGGCGTTTCACAGATACGCAGTATTTT
j_call: TRBJ1-1; v_call: TRBV11-2; clone_size: many; d_call: .; cdr3_aa: CASSPSTANTEAFF; cdr3_nt: TGTGCCAGCAGCCCATCGACAGCGAACACTGAAGCTTTCTTT
j_call: TRBJ1-1; v_call: TRBV4-2; clone_size: many; d_call: .; cdr3_aa: CASSLAPGTEAFF; cdr3_nt: TGTGCCAGCAGCCTCGCCCCGGGCACTGAAGCTTTCTTT
j_call: TRBJ2-7; v_call: TRBV7-9; clone_size: many; d_call: TRBD1; cdr3_aa: CASSPRGQGSYEQYF; cdr3_nt: TGTGCCAGCAGCCCAAGGGGACAGGGGTCCTACGAGCAGTACTTC
j_call: TRBJ1-6; v_call: TRBV14; clone_size: many; d_call: .; cdr3_aa: CASSPYGNSPLHF; cdr3_nt: TGTGCCAGCAGTCCGTATGGAAATTCACCCCTCCACTTT
j_call: TRBJ2-1; v_call: TRBV12-3/TRBV12-4; clone_size: many; d_call: .; cdr3_aa: CASNHRRTSYNEQFF; cdr3_nt: TGTGCCAGCAACCACAGGAGGACCTCCTACAATGAGCAGTTCTTC
j_call: TRBJ1-5; v_call: TRBV6-1; clone_size: many; d_call: TRBD1; cdr3_aa: CASRNGQAGNQPQHF; cdr3_nt: TGTGCCAGCAGGAACGGACAGGCGGGCAATCAGCCCCAGCATTTT
j_call: TRBJ2-7; v_call: TRBV12-3/TRBV12-4; clone_size: many; d_call: TRBD1; cdr3_aa: CASSNSDRAPYEQYF; cdr3_nt: TGTGCCAGCAGCAACTCGGACAGGGCCCCCTACGAGCAGTACTTC
j_call: TRBJ1-4; v_call: TRBV29-1; clone_size: once; d_call: .; cdr3_aa: CSVAYVEKLFF; cdr3_nt: TGCAGCGTTGCATACGTTGAAAAACTGTTTTTT
j_call: TRBJ1-2; v_call: TRBV28; clone_size: .; d_call: TRBD1; cdr3_aa: CASSTGGNYGYTF; cdr3_nt: TGTGCCAGCAGCACAGGGGGCAACTATGGCTACACCTTC
j_call: TRBJ2-3; v_call: TRBV5-1; clone_size: many; d_call: .; cdr3_aa: CASSRDQPSTDTQYF; cdr3_nt: TGCGCCAGCAGCCGGGACCAACCTAGCACAGATACGCAGTATTTT
j_call: TRBJ1-4; v_call: TRBV6-6; clone_size: many; d_call: .; cdr3_aa: CASSSFGTSTNEKLFF; cdr3_nt: TGTGCCAGCAGTTCCTTCGGGACATCAACTAATGAAAAACTGTTTTTT
j_call: TRBJ2-7; v_call: TRBV4-2; clone_size: .; d_call: .; cdr3_aa: CASSQNAGSYEQYF; cdr3_nt: TGTGCCAGCAGCCAGAACGCAGGGTCCTACGAGCAGTACTTC
j_call: TRBJ1-1; v_call: TRBV5-1; clone_size: many; d_call: .; cdr3_aa: CASSLGHRMNTEAFF; cdr3_nt: TGCGCCAGCAGCTTGGGTCATCGGATGAACACTGAAGCTTTCTTT
j_call: TRBJ1-5; v_call: TRBV12-3/TRBV12-4; clone_size: many; d_call: .; cdr3_aa: CASSFWGFGNQPQHF; cdr3_nt: TGTGCCAGCAGTTTTTGGGGGTTTGGCAATCAGCCCCAGCATTTT
j_call: TRBJ2-3; v_call: TRBV9; clone_size: .; d_call: .; cdr3_aa: CASSVEGGKADTQYF; cdr3_nt: TGTGCCAGCAGCGTAGAAGGGGGGAAGGCAGATACGCAGTATTTT
j_call: TRBJ1-1; v_call: TRBV29-1; clone_size: many; d_call: .; cdr3_aa: CSVVGGTEAFF; cdr3_nt: TGCAGCGTTGTGGGGGGCACTGAAGCTTTCTTT
j_call: TRBJ2-1; v_call: TRBV12-3/TRBV12-4; clone_size: few; d_call: .; cdr3_aa: CASSLSRAGFKNEQFF; cdr3_nt: TGTGCCAGCAGTTTATCTCGGGCGGGATTTAAGAATGAGCAGTTCTTC
j_call: TRBJ2-1; v_call: TRBV11-2; clone_size: many; d_call: .; cdr3_aa: CASSLDRPYNEQFF; cdr3_nt: TGTGCCAGCAGCTTAGATCGACCCTACAATGAGCAGTTCTTC